This T cell receptor beta chain is drawn from a study of cytomegalovirus exposure and HLA in healthy donors. Study conclusions and caveats: A previous analysis found most TCR beta V segments productive roughly 90% or roughly 30% of the time.

Concerning this clone: Its target is unknown.

The PCR employed 60 Vbeta primers together with 13 Jbeta primers. Sequenced by immunoSEQ multiplex PCR; TCRdb stores in-frame clones only, minus some. The table lists around 94,000 clones, approximately 82% of them singletons. This TCR was recovered from a man in his forties or fifties in good health and CMV-seronegative. The sequenced material came from PBMCs.

For the CDR3, the DNA is TGTGCCACTAAGGCCCTCTTTGGCGGCCCGGCGGGGACCCAGTACTTC. This codes for CATKALFGGPAGTQYF. V gene TRBV19 combines with J gene TRBJ2-5; maybe TRBD2 (5 bases). CDR3 length: 16 residues. CDR1 is LNHDA and CDR2 is SQIVND in the germline V gene (reference sequence). The V and J ends lost 10 bases and 7 bases respectively, with 28 bases between them.